This TCR beta chain was sequenced during a study of T cell repertoires in cytomegalovirus infection. TCRdb processed the reads anew with MiXCR; each CDR3 protein has one entry. The data show a few hundred thousand distinct CDR3 sequences, about 42% seen once. On this clonotype itself: The target antigen is unknown.

Trimming cost V 11 bases and J 2 bases, with 14 bases left between them. The germline V gene encodes CDR1 SEHNR and CDR2 FQNEAQ (reference sequence). CDR3 length: 13 residues. Sequenced here: cultured PBMCs, sampled from culture after CMV antigen stimulation. The TCR was taken from a human donor in good health (CMV status not recorded). Some clones in this sample may be carry-over from other donors' samples. The chain links TRBV7-9 to TRBJ2-3; tentative D call: TRBD1 (5 bases). CDR3 loop: CAEVGEPTDTQYF. CDR3 DNA sequence: TGTGCCGAAGTAGGGGAACCCACAGATACGCAGTATTTT.